The entry below describes one TCR beta chain. Its antigen remains undetermined. Base qualities are not at hand, and no much larger clone is one base apart. TCRbeta CDR3 regions were amplified from genomic DNA using the immunoSEQ Assay, a bias-controlled multiplex PCR. Concerning the study's data processing: The number of nucleated cells in each sample was estimated from the amplification of reference gene primers within the assay. Sequence reads were collapsed and filtered to measure the absolute abundance of every unique TCRbeta CDR3 rearrangement. For each sample, productive Simpson clonality was calculated by taking the square root of Simpson's diversity index across productive rearrangements. Entries here come from immuneACCESS through TCRdb and include only in-frame sequences with V and J called. Some clones fail to appear in such tables; in the studies checked, an unresolved V gene covers under half of the shortfall, and the cause of the remainder is unknown. For V, J and clone size, that table is used; D and trimming come from the DNA. This sample lists approximately 670,000 clones; 80% to 90% were detected once. The biggest ten clones account for roughly 0.26% of the sample.

The data are from a study of blood T cell repertoires in COVID-19 (dated by TCRdb to about 2020). Regarding the study in general: Collaborator samples came from the United States, Italy and Spain and covered acute and convalescent phases of COVID-19. The material from the prospective study consisted of cDNA or gDNA derived from T cells, B-cell-depleted T cells, or PBMCs. Deeply sampled blood TCRbeta repertoires from subjects exposed to, actively infected with, or recovered from COVID-19 were included in the dataset. The repertoires were released in a freely available public database meant as a resource for research on the immune response to SARS-CoV-2. The samples were drawn from the first 160 participants of the ongoing ImmuneRACE study and from 1,254 subjects provided by 6 global collaborators. Nearly every sample came with metadata listing a de-identified subject ID, COVID-19 status, age in years and sex. HLA class I and class II types, where available, came from metadata supplied by the sample provider rather than from assay-based typing.

Taken from the germline V gene (reference sequence), the CDR1 and CDR2 loops are LNHDA and SQIVND. The CDR3 has 16 amino acids, counting the end cysteine and phenylalanine. Only the CDR3 DNA stays, 48 bases, in frame from base 1. V loses 5 bases of germline sequence and J loses 7 bases, and the interval between the two ends is 21 bases. Study-wide findings and limitations: The quantity of clinical and demographic metadata differed by source and by participant and was supplied without curation.

Collaborating institutions collected whole blood in K2EDTA tubes following their own protocols. For TCRbeta analysis, collaborators shipped samples as frozen whole blood, isolated PBMCs, or DNA extracted from either of those sample types. The material sequenced was peripheral blood. Recombination linked TRBV19 to TRBJ2-4; TRBD1 might be the D gene, on 6 matching bases. The clonotype comes from a woman under 30 with acute or convalescent COVID-19. Here the CDR3 is given as CASSLLLPTGINIQYF. In nucleotides, the sequence is TGTGCCAGTAGTCTCCTCTTGCCCACAGGGATCAACATTCAGTACTTC.